The clone carrying this T cell receptor (beta chain) was picked up a small number of times. The entry originates in a study of regulatory T cells in long-lasting Graves disease. There are 15 residues in the CDR3. The V segment lost 6 bases and the J segment 10 bases; nucleotides outside the gene matches: 10. Germline V CDR1 and CDR2: MNHNS, SASEGT. CDR3 regions were amplified by Arm-PCR using iRepertoire HTBI primers to build TCR beta libraries. TCRdb called the multiplex PCR reads again in MiXCR, with one record for every CDR3 protein. This table has under 450,000 distinct CDR3 sequences, 15% to 20% appearing once. The time point: newly diagnosed GD, antithyroid drugs for less than 3 months. Extracted RNA from PBMCs served as the source of the TCR library. The same sample was also studied in work on T cells in Graves' hyperthyroidism and ophthalmopathy.

The rearrangement links TRBV6-1 to TRBJ2-1; 12 nucleotides align to TRBD2. The source of this sequence is a woman aged 18-29 years with Graves disease. The source was peripheral blood mononuclear cells (PBMCs), collected at new diagnosis, from a patient treated with antithyroid drugs. CDR3 in DNA: TGTGCCAGCAGGGGCGGGACTAGCGGGCGTGAGGAGCAGTTCTTC. This translates into CASRGGTSGREEQFF.